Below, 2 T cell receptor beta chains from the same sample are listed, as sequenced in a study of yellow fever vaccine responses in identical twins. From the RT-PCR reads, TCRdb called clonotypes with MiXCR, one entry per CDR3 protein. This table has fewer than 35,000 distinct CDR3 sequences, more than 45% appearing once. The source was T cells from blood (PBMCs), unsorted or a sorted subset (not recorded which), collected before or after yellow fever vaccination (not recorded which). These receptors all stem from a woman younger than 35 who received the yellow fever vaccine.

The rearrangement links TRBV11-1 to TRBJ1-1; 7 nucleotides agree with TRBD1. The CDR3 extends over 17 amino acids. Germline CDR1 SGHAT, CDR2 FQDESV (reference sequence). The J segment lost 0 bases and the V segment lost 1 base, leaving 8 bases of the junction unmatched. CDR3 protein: CASSLVSGGPMNTEAFF. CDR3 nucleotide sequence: TGTGCCAGCAGCTTAGTTTCAGGGGGGCCTATGAACACTGAAGCTTTCTTT. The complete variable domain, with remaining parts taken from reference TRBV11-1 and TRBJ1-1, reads EAEVAQSPRYKITEKSQAVAFWCDPISGHATLYWYRQILGQGPELLVQFQDESVVDDSQLPKDRFSAERLKGVDSTLKIQPAELGDSAMYLCASSLVSGGPMNTEAFFGQGTRLTVV.

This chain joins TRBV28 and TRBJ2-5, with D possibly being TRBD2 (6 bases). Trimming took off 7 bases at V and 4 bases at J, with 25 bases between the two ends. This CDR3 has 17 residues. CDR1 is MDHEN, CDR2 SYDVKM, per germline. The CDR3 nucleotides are TGTGCCAGCACCACTGGGTTGGTAGCGGTGGGTGTAGAGACCCAGTACTTC. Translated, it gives CASTTGLVAVGVETQYF.